This T cell receptor (beta chain) was sequenced for a study of patients and donors after allogeneic stem cell transplantation. MiXCR was run by TCRdb on the RT-PCR reads, yielding one entry per CDR3 protein. This sample carries approximately 200,000 distinct CDR3 sequences, over 12% of them seen once, and the ten largest clones take around a tenth. V lost 5 bases to trimming and J lost 5 bases; unmatched junction nucleotides: 10. The germline V gene has CDR1 SGHTA and CDR2 FQGTGA. The CDR3 covers 17 residues. This clonotype was observed many times. The source material was blood, either unsorted or a sorted T cell fraction (not recorded which). The TCR originated in a human donor who was either an allogeneic HSCT recipient or a stem cell or donor lymphocyte infusion donor (not recorded which). It is not recorded whose cells these are; they may come from a transplant donor. The chain carries TRBV7-3 and TRBJ2-5; 14 bases are shared with TRBD2. CDR3 nucleotides: TGTGCCAGCAGCCCGGCGGGCTGGACTAGCGGGGGGGAGACCCAGTACTTC. This encodes CASSPAGWTSGGETQYF.